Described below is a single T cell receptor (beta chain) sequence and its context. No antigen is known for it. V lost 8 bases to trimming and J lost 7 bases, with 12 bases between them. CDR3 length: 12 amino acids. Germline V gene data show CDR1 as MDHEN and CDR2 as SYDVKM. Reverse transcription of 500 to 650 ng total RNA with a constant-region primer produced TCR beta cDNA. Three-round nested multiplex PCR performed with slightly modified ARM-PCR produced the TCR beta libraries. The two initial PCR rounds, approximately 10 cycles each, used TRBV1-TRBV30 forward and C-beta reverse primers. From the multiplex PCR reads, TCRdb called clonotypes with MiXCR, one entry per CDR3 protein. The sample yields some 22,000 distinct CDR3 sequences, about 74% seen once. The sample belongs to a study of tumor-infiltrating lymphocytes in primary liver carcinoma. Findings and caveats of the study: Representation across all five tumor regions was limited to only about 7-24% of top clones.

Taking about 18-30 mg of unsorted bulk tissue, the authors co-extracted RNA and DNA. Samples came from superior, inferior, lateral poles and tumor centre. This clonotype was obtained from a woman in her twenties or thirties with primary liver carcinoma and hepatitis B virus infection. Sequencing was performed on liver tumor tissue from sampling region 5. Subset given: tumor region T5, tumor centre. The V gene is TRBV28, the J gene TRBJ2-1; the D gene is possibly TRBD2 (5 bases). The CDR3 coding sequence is TGTGCCAGCTGTGTTACGGGGAATGAGCAGTTCTTC. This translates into CASCVTGNEQFF.